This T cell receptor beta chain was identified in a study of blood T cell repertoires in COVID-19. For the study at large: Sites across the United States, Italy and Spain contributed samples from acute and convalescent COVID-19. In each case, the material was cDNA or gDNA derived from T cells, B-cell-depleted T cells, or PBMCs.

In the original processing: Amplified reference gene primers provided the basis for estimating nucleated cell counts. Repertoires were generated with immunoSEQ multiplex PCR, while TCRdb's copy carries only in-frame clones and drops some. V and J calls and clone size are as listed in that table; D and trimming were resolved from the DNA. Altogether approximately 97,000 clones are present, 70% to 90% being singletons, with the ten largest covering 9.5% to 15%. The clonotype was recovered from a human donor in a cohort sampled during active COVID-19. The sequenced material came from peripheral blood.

CDR3 sequence: CASSFRTGGLDEQFF. CDR3 DNA sequence: TGTGCCAGCAGCTTTAGGACAGGGGGCTTGGATGAGCAGTTCTTC. The chain has TRBV11-3 and TRBJ2-1, with 11 bases fitting TRBD1. With V trimmed by 3 bases and J by 8 bases, 6 bases remained unmatched. The CDR3 has 15 amino acids. Germline CDR1 and CDR2: SGHNT and YENEEA.